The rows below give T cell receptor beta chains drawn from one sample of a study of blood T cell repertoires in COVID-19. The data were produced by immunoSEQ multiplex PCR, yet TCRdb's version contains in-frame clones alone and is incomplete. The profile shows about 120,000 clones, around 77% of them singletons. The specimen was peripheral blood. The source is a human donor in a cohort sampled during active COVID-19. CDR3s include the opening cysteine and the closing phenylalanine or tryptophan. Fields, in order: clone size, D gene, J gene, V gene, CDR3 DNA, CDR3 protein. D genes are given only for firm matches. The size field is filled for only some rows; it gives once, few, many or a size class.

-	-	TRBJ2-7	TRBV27	TGTGCCAGCAGTTCTGGCGCGGCCTACGAGCAGTACTTC	CASSSGAAYEQYF
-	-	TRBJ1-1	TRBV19	TGTGCCAGTAGTGGTCGGGGGGGAGGGAACACTGAAGCTTTCTTT	CASSGRGGGNTEAFF
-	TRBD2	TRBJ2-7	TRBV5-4	TGTGCCAGCAGCTTGATGGCGGGAGAGTGGAACGAGCAGTACTTC	CASSLMAGEWNEQYF
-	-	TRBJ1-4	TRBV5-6	TGTGCCAGCAGCTTGTACAGGAATGAAAAACTGTTTTTT	CASSLYRNEKLFF
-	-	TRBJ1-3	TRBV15	TGTGCCACCAGCACGGGAGCTGGAAACACCATATATTTT	CATSTGAGNTIYF
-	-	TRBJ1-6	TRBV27	TGTGCCAGCAGTTTTGGGGGGGCCAGTTCACCCCTCCACTTT	CASSFGGASSPLHF
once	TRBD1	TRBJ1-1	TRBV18	TGTGCCAGCTCCGGACAGGGGGGAATTGACACTGAAGCTTTCTTT	CASSGQGGIDTEAFF
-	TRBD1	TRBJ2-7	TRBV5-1	TGCGCCAGCAGCTTCCTTGGGACAGGGTCCTCCTACGAGCAGTACTTC	CASSFLGTGSSYEQYF
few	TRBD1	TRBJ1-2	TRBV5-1	TGCGCCAGCAGCCCCGACAGGGACGGCTACACCTTC	CASSPDRDGYTF
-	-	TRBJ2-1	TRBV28	TGTGCCAGCAGGCCACCACCGACTCTCTCCTACAATGAGCAGTTCTTC	CASRPPPTLSYNEQFF
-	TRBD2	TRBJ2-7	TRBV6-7	TGTGCCAGCAGTTACTCGAGTCTAGCGGGGGACTCCTACGAGCAGTACTTC	CASSYSSLAGDSYEQYF
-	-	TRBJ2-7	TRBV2	TGTGCCAGCAAGGACAGCTCCTACGAGCAGTACTTC	CASKDSSYEQYF
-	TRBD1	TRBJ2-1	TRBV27	TGTGCCAGCAGCCTGGACAGGGCCTACAATGAGCAGTTCTTC	CASSLDRAYNEQFF
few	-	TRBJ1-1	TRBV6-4	TGTGCCAGCAGGCGGACAGCGAACACTGAAGCTTTCTTT	CASRRTANTEAFF
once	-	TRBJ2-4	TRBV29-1	TGCAGCGCCAGACTCCCAAAAAACATTCAGTACTTC	CSARLPKNIQYF
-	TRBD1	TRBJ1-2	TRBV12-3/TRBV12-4	TGTGCCAGCAGTTTCGGGACAGACTATGGCTACACCTTC	CASSFGTDYGYTF
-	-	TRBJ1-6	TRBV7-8	TGTGCCAGCAGCTTAGAGGGCAGTGAGGGCTCCTATAATTCACCCCTCCACTTT	CASSLEGSEGSYNSPLHF
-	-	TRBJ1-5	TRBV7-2	TGTGCCAGCAGCTTAGTAGGGGCAATCAATCAGCCCCAGCATTTT	CASSLVGAINQPQHF
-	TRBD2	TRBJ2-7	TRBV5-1	TGCGCCAGCAGCTCCGGGACTAGCGGGGTTCCCTACGAGCAGTACTTC	CASSSGTSGVPYEQYF
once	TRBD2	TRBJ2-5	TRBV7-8	TGTGCCAGCAGCCTCAATAGCGGGGGGGGACAAGAGACCCAGTACTTC	CASSLNSGGGQETQYF